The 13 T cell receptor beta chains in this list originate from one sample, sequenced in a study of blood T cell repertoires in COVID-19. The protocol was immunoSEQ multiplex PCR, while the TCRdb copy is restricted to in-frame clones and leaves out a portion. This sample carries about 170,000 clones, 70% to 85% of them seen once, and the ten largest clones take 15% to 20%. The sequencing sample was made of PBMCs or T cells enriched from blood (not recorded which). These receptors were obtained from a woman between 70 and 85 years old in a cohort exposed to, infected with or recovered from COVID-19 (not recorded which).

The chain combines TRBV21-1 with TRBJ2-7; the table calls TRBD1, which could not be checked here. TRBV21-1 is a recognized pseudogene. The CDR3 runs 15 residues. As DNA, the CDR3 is TGTGCCAGCAGCAAAGAGGGACAGGGTCCCTACGAGCAGTACTTC. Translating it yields CASSKEGQGPYEQYF.

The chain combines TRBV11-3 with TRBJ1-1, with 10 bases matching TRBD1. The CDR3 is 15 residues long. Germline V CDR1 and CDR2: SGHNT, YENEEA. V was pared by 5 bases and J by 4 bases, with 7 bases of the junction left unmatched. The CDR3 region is CASSPRQGAGTEAFF. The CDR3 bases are TGTGCCAGCAGCCCGAGACAGGGGGCGGGCACTGAAGCTTTCTTT.

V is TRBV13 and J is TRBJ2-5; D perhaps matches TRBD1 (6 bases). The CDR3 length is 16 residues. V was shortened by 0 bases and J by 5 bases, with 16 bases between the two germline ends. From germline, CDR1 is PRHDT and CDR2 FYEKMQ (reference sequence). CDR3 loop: CASSLGRGQGRETQYF. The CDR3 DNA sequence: TGTGCCAGCAGCTTAGGCCGTGGGCAGGGGCGGGAGACCCAGTACTTC.

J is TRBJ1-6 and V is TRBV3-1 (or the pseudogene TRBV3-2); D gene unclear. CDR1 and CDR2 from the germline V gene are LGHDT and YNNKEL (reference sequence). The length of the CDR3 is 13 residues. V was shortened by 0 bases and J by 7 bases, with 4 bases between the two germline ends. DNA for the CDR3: TGTGCCAGCAGCCAAGAACGGAATTCACCCCTCCACTTT. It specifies CASSQERNSPLHF.

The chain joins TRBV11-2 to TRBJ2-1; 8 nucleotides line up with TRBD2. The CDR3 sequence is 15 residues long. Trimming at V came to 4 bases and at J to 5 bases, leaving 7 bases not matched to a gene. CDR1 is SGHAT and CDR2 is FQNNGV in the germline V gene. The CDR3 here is CASSYREGGDNEQFF. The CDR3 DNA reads TGTGCCAGCAGCTACCGGGAGGGCGGGGACAATGAGCAGTTCTTC. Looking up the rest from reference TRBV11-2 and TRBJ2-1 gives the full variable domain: EAGVAQSPRYKIIEKRQSVAFWCNPISGHATLYWYQQILGQGPKLLIQFQNNGVVDDSQLPKDRFSAERLKGVDSTLKIQPAKLEDSAVYLCASSYREGGDNEQFFGPGTRLTVL.

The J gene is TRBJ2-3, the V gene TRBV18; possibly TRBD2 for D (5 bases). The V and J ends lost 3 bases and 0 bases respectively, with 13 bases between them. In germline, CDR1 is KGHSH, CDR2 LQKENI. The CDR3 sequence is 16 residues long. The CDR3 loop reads CASSPTLPGSTDTQYF. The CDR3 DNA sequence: TGTGCCAGCTCACCCACTCTGCCGGGGAGCACAGATACGCAGTATTTT.

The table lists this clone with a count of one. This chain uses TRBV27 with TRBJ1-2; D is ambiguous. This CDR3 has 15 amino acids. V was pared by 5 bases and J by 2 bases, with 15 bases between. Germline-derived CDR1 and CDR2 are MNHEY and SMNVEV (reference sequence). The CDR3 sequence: CASSKFSSANYGYTF. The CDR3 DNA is TGTGCCAGCAGTAAATTTAGTTCAGCGAACTATGGCTACACCTTC.

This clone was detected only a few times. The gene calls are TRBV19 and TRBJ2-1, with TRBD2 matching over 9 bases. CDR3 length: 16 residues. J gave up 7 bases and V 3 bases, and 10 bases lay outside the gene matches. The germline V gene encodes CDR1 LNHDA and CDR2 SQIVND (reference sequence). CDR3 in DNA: TGTGCCAGTAGTATCCTTGGGGCGGGAGGGCGTAATGAGCAGTTCTTC. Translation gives CASSILGAGGRNEQFF.

The CDR3 sequence is CASSLRDFEKLFF. The CDR3, as DNA: TGTGCCAGCAGCTTAAGAGACTTCGAAAAACTGTTTTTT. The genes are TRBV5-8 and TRBJ1-4; D gene ambiguous. CDR3 length: 13 amino acids. Germline-derived CDR1 and CDR2 are SGHTS and YDEGEE. The germline V and J ends were trimmed by 2 bases and 8 bases, with 10 bases remaining between them.

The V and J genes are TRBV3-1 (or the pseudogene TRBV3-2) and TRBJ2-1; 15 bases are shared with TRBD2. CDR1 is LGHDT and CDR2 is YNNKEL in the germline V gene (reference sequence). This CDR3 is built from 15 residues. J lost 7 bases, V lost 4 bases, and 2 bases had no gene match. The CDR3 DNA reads TGTGCCAGCAGCCGCGGGACTAGCGGGGGGAATGAGCAGTTCTTC. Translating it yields CASSRGTSGGNEQFF.

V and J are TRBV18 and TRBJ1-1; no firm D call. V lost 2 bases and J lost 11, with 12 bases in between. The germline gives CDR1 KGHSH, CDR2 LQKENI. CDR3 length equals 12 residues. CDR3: CASSPGEGRAFF. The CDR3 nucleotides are TGTGCCAGCTCACCAGGGGAGGGTAGGGCTTTCTTT.

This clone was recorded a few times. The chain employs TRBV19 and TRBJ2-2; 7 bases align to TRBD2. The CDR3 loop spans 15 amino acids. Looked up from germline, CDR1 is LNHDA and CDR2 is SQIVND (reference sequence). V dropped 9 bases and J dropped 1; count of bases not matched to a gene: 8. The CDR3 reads CASQDTSENTGELFF. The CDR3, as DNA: TGTGCCAGCCAAGACACTAGCGAGAACACCGGGGAGCTGTTTTTT.

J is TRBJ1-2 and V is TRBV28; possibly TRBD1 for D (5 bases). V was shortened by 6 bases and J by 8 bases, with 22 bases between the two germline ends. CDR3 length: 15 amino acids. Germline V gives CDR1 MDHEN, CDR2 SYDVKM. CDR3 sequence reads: CASSPVGGGAGGYTF. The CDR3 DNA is TGTGCCAGCAGCCCCGTTGGAGGAGGGGCGGGGGGCTACACCTTC.